This T cell receptor beta chain was obtained from a study of CD8+CD57+ T cells in acquired aplastic anemia. For the study at large: Each DNA sample taken from sorted CD4+ and CD8+ cells came to about 3 ug on average.

The CDR3 runs 14 residues. The trim removed 6 bases at V and 8 bases at J, leaving 12 bases unmatched. Germline values: CDR1 MNHNS, CDR2 SASEGT. CD8+CD57+ cell expansion, shown by flow cytometry, had occurred in the patients selected for sequencing. The template used for profiling TCR beta VDJ and CDR3 was genomic DNA. TCRdb passed the reads through MiXCR, listing each CDR3 protein once. Of some 98,000 distinct CDR3 sequences in the sample, around 68% were seen once. The chain has TRBV6-1 and TRBJ1-2, with TRBD1 matching 7 bases. The sequenced material came from sorted CD4+, CD8+, or CD8+CD57+ T cells (not recorded which) from PBMCs. The receptor was isolated from a human donor with aplastic anemia. The CDR3 coding sequence is TGTGCCAGCAGACGAGCACGTACAGGGGACGGCTACACCTTC. Translating gives CASRRARTGDGYTF.